The 32 T cell receptor beta chains below were found in one sample sequenced in a study of control samples from healthy donors and cancer patients. The protocol was immunoSEQ multiplex PCR, while the TCRdb copy is restricted to in-frame clones and leaves out a portion. The sample has about 120,000 clones; about 93% are singletons. The material sequenced was blood. These receptors originate from a man aged 25 to 40 in good health.

The rearrangement uses TRBV11-3 and TRBJ2-5; perhaps TRBD2 as D (6 bases). Looked up from germline, CDR1 is SGHNT and CDR2 is YENEEA. Between the trimmed V and J ends, which lost 5 bases and 6 bases, there was a span of 13 bases. The CDR3 sequence is 13 residues long. The CDR3 region has the DNA TGTGCCAGCAGCCCCCCCGGGGGACAGACCCAGTACTTC. Encoded protein: CASSPPGGQTQYF.

This chain uses TRBV4-1 with TRBJ1-4; 9 bases are a match to TRBD1. The CDR3 sequence is 17 residues long. Trimming took 5 bases from V and 0 from J; bases not matched to a gene: 7. Germline loops: CDR1 MGHRA, CDR2 YSYEKL. The DNA of the CDR3 is TGCGCCAGCAGCTACTGGACAGGGGTGGCAACTAATGAAAAACTGTTTTTT. Encoded protein: CASSYWTGVATNEKLFF.

V is TRBV6-2 or TRBV6-3 and J is TRBJ2-5; TRBD1 matches at 12 bases. The germline CDR1 and CDR2 sequences are MNHEY and SVGEGT. V shed 5 bases, J shed 5 bases, and the junction held 9 bases outside the gene matches. The CDR3 loop spans 16 amino acids. CDR3 residues: CASSPIRDRGQETQYF. CDR3 DNA sequence: TGTGCCAGCAGTCCCATCCGGGACAGGGGGCAGGAGACCCAGTACTTC.

This clone was found once. The chain has TRBV25-1 and TRBJ2-5; no clear D. V lost 2 bases to trimming and J lost 1 base, with 8 bases between them. From germline, CDR1 is MGHDK and CDR2 SYGVNS. The CDR3 totals 14 residues. In DNA, the CDR3 is TGTGCCAGCAGTGAAGCGATGGGCCAAGAGACCCAGTACTTC. Protein sequence: CASSEAMGQETQYF.

This clone was seen only once. The gene calls are TRBV11-2 and TRBJ1-4; 9 bases align to TRBD1. V was clipped by 1 base and J by 7 bases; unmatched bases: 13. Looked up from germline, CDR1 is SGHAT and CDR2 is FQNNGV. This CDR3 contains 18 residues. CDR3 bases: TGTGCCAGCAGCTTAGGCCCCGACTCGGGACAGGGAAGTGAAAAACTGTTTTTT. This encodes CASSLGPDSGQGSEKLFF.

V and J are TRBV27 and TRBJ1-2; D is possibly TRBD1 (6 bases). There are 17 residues in the CDR3. V lost 5 bases to trimming and J lost 4 bases, with 23 bases between them. The germline V gene encodes CDR1 MNHEY and CDR2 SMNVEV (reference sequence). CDR3 in amino acids: CASSGRTDGGFFYGYTF. The DNA of the CDR3 is TGTGCCAGCAGTGGGCGGACAGACGGGGGGTTCTTCTATGGCTACACCTTC.

The rearrangement uses TRBV24-1 and TRBJ2-1; D call uncertain. From germline, CDR1 is KGHDR and CDR2 SFDVKD. CDR3 length equals 15 residues. Trimming took off 4 bases at V and 5 bases at J, with 14 bases between the two ends. The CDR3 nucleotides are TGTGCCACCAGTGAATCTGAGCCCGCGGACAATGAGCAGTTCTTC. It encodes CATSESEPADNEQFF.

This chain connects TRBV19 to TRBJ2-2, with TRBD1 matching over 10 bases. Germline loops: CDR1 LNHDA, CDR2 SQIVND (reference sequence). This CDR3 has 17 amino acids. V trimming: 8 bases; J trimming: 2 bases; junction bases outside the gene matches: 11. The CDR3 region has the DNA TGTGCCAGTCGGATCTACACGACAGGGGGCAACACCGGGGAGCTGTTTTTT. This encodes CASRIYTTGGNTGELFF.

The chain links TRBV3-1 (or the pseudogene TRBV3-2) to TRBJ1-2; 8 bases map to TRBD1. The trim removed 5 bases at V and 7 bases at J, leaving 12 bases unmatched. The CDR3 loop spans 15 amino acids. Germline V gene lookup returns CDR1 LGHDT and CDR2 YNNKEL (reference sequence). CDR3 loop: CASSTPLDRGSGYTF. The CDR3 bases are TGTGCCAGCAGCACTCCGCTCGACAGGGGAAGTGGCTACACCTTC.

The chain has TRBV6-5 and TRBJ1-2; TRBD1 aligns across 11 bases. V trimming: 6 bases; J trimming: 4 bases; junction bases outside the gene matches: 4. The CDR3 is 14 residues long. Germline V CDR1 and CDR2: MNHEY, SVGAGI. Here the CDR3 DNA reads TGTGCCAGCAGCGGACAGGGGGCAAGCTATGGCTACACCTTC. Its protein is CASSGQGASYGYTF.

The chain carries TRBV5-4 and TRBJ1-6, with D possibly matching TRBD1 (6 bases). Germline CDR1 and CDR2: SGHNT and YYREEE (reference sequence). The germline V and J ends were trimmed by 3 bases and 5 bases, with 12 bases remaining between them. This CDR3 spans 15 amino acids. CDR3 in amino acids: CASSSRGWDNSPLHF. DNA for the CDR3: TGTGCCAGCAGCTCCAGGGGATGGGATAATTCACCCCTCCACTTT.

This chain links TRBV9 with TRBJ2-7; D possibly corresponds to TRBD1 (6 bases). The V end was cut by 5 bases, the J end by 2 bases, with 17 bases between. Germline V gene sequence: CDR1 SGDLS, CDR2 YYNGEE. The CDR3 is 15 amino acids. The DNA for the CDR3 is TGTGCCAGCAGTGGGGGCGACTCGAGAACCTACGAGCAGTACTTC. It yields the protein CASSGGDSRTYEQYF.

V is TRBV9 and J is TRBJ1-1, with 9 bases identical to TRBD1. Germline V gene lookup returns CDR1 SGDLS and CDR2 YYNGEE. V trimming: 7 bases; J trimming: 6 bases; junction bases outside the gene matches: 7. CDR3 length equals 13 residues. CDR3 sequence: CASSGTGYSEAFF. The CDR3 DNA is TGTGCCAGCTCGGGGACAGGGTATTCTGAAGCTTTCTTT. Combining the CDR3 with reference TRBV9 and TRBJ1-1 gives the whole variable domain DSGVTQTPKHLITATGQRVTLRCSPRSGDLSVYWYQQSLDQGLQFLIQYYNGEERAKGNILERFSAQQFPDLHSELNLSSLELGDSALYFCASSGTGYSEAFFGQGTRLTVV.

The chain links TRBV9 to TRBJ1-2; D unclear. V was trimmed by 4 bases and J by 4 bases, leaving 20 bases between them. The CDR3 sequence is 16 residues long. Germline values: CDR1 SGDLS, CDR2 YYNGEE. CDR3 in DNA: TGTGCCAGCAGCCCCCGAACCGATAATGAAGGCTATGGCTACACCTTC. Protein sequence: CASSPRTDNEGYGYTF.

The count of this clone is one. The V and J genes are TRBV28 and TRBJ2-7, with D perhaps TRBD1 (5 bases). Germline V gene data show CDR1 as MDHEN and CDR2 as SYDVKM. The length of the CDR3 is 12 residues. V lost 2 bases and J 9 bases, leaving 11 bases between the germline ends. CDR3 nucleotide sequence: TGTGCCAGCAGTTTAAGGGGTTGGGGGCAGTACTTC. Encoded protein: CASSLRGWGQYF. Using reference TRBV28 and TRBJ2-7 for the parts outside the CDR3, the full variable domain is DVKVTQSSRYLVKRTGEKVFLECVQDMDHENMFWYRQDPGLGLRLIYFSYDVKMKEKGDIPEGYSVSREKKERFSLILESASTNQTSMYLCASSLRGWGQYFGPGTRLTVT.

The gene calls are TRBV19 and TRBJ1-1; D not certain. Deletions cut 7 bases from V and 0 bases from J, with 9 bases between. The germline CDR1 and CDR2 sequences are LNHDA and SQIVND (reference sequence). The CDR3 is made up of 13 amino acids. CDR3 loop: CASNRNMNTEAFF. CDR3 DNA: TGTGCCAGTAATAGAAACATGAACACTGAAGCTTTCTTT.

This chain joins TRBV6-5 and TRBJ1-4; 10 nucleotides align to TRBD1. CDR3 size: 15 residues. CDR1 is MNHEY, CDR2 SVGAGI, per germline. V was pared by 4 bases and J by 6 bases, with 5 bases of the junction left unmatched. This CDR3 reads CASSLTGTGDEKLFF. The CDR3 nucleotides are TGTGCCAGCAGTTTAACCGGGACAGGGGATGAAAAACTGTTTTTT.

The chain combines TRBV7-9 with TRBJ2-7, with a tentative D call TRBD2 (6 bases). CDR1 and CDR2 from the germline V gene are SEHNR and FQNEAQ (reference sequence). Trimming removed 5 bases from V and 5 bases from J, with 16 bases in between. This CDR3 spans 14 amino acids. CDR3 region: CASSLRGTVNEQYF. The CDR3 nucleotides are TGTGCCAGCAGCCTCCGCGGGACGGTGAACGAGCAGTACTTC.

The chain couples TRBV6-1 to TRBJ2-7; D may match TRBD1 or TRBD2 (5 bases each). CDR3 length: 16 residues. CDR1 and CDR2 (germline): MNHNS, SASEGT. V was trimmed by 1 base and J by 1 base, leaving 14 bases between them. The CDR3 nucleotides are TGTGCCAGCAGTGAAGGGGGGACCGTCCTGTCCTACGAGCAGTACTTC. This codes for CASSEGGTVLSYEQYF.

This chain's CDR3 is CASSSGANVLTF. The CDR3, as DNA: TGTGCCAGCAGTTCTGGGGCCAACGTCCTGACTTTC. The rearrangement uses TRBV28 and TRBJ2-6; unclear D gene. Germline lookup yields CDR1 MDHEN and CDR2 SYDVKM. Trimming stripped 4 bases from V and 2 bases from J, with 0 bases between. This CDR3 has 12 residues.

In this sample, this clone turned up a few times. The CDR3 DNA sequence: TGTGCCAGCACTCCCTTGGAGGGCTACACCTTC. Translating gives CASTPLEGYTF. The chain has TRBV6-5 and TRBJ1-2; D unclear. In germline, CDR1 is MNHEY, CDR2 SVGAGI. Trimming removed 7 bases at V and 8 bases at J, with 11 bases between. This CDR3 region has 11 residues.

About this clone itself: The same CDR3 also results from other DNA sequences found in this sample. The chain joins TRBV12-3 or TRBV12-4 to TRBJ1-2; tentatively, D is TRBD1 (5 bases). CDR3 length equals 13 residues. V was trimmed by 1 base and J by 2 bases, leaving 5 bases between them. CDR3 region: CASSLGGNYGYTF. The CDR3 DNA follows: TGTGCCAGCAGTTTAGGGGGGAACTATGGCTACACCTTC.

The gene calls are TRBV7-8 and TRBJ1-6, with D unresolved. This CDR3 has 16 residues. The V end was cut by 5 bases, the J end by 2 bases, with 13 bases between. The germline CDR1 and CDR2 sequences are SGHVS and FQNEAQ. The CDR3 region is CASSTDGTTYNSPLHF. CDR3 coding DNA: TGTGCCAGCAGCACAGATGGTACGACCTATAATTCACCCCTCCACTTT.

The chain is built from TRBV3-1 (or the pseudogene TRBV3-2) and TRBJ2-4; 7 bases fit TRBD1. Germline assignment: CDR1 LGHDT and CDR2 YNNKEL (reference sequence). The CDR3 runs to 14 residues. V lost 4 bases and J lost 4; bases outside the gene matches: 4. Here the CDR3 reads CASSPIQGKNIQYF. The CDR3 DNA sequence: TGTGCCAGCAGCCCGATACAGGGGAAAAACATTCAGTACTTC.

This clone was picked up one time. The chain has TRBV5-1 and TRBJ2-5; D remains ambiguous. The ends were cut back, 5 bases at V and 2 bases at J, with 10 bases in the middle. Germline CDR1 is SGHRS and CDR2 is YFSETQ. The CDR3 loop spans 13 amino acids. The CDR3 reads CASSLLEQETQYF. The DNA for the CDR3 is TGCGCCAGCAGTTTACTTGAACAAGAGACCCAGTACTTC.

The gene calls are TRBV11-2 and TRBJ2-7; unclear D gene. Trimming took 3 bases from V and 12 from J, leaving 18 bases between them. The CDR3 is 13 residues long. CDR1 and CDR2 (germline): SGHAT, FQNNGV. In DNA, the CDR3 is TGTGCCAGCAGCTTGAGCCGGGCCTCAATCCCGTACGTC. This gives the protein CASSLSRASIPYV.

The chain employs TRBV2 and TRBJ1-2; D unclear. V gave up 5 bases and J gave up 4 bases, with 11 bases separating them. This CDR3 is built from 13 residues. Germline V gives CDR1 SNHLY, CDR2 FYNNEI. CDR3 loop: CASSLIGPYGYTF. CDR3 nucleotides: TGTGCCAGCAGTTTAATAGGTCCCTATGGCTACACCTTC.

V usage is TRBV9 and J usage is TRBJ1-2; D not resolved. V lost 0 bases to trimming and J lost 12 bases, with 6 bases between them. From germline, CDR1 is SGDLS and CDR2 YYNGEE. The CDR3 loop spans 10 amino acids. CDR3 sequence: CASSVVVDTF. CDR3 nucleotide sequence: TGTGCCAGCAGCGTAGTTGTGGACACCTTC.

The sample holds one count of this clone. The chain combines TRBV4-1 with TRBJ1-1, with D unclear. The V gene's germline CDR1 is MGHRA and CDR2 YSYEKL. The CDR3 extends over 13 amino acids. The ends were cut back, 0 bases at V and 8 bases at J, with 10 bases in the middle. The CDR3 coding sequence is TGCGCCAGCAGCCAAGATCTCACCGGGGAAGCTTTCTTT. Protein sequence: CASSQDLTGEAFF.

The V call is TRBV5-5, the J call TRBJ2-4, with D unresolved. Germline V gene lookup returns CDR1 SGHKS and CDR2 YYEKEE (reference sequence). CDR3 length: 13 amino acids. The germline V and J ends were trimmed by 4 bases and 8 bases, with 13 bases remaining between them. The chain's CDR3 is CASSDSGSYIQYF. The CDR3 nucleotides are TGTGCCAGCAGCGACTCGGGCAGCTACATTCAGTACTTC.

The V gene is TRBV28, the J gene TRBJ2-5; D is ambiguous. From germline, CDR1 is MDHEN and CDR2 SYDVKM. The CDR3 is made up of 11 amino acids. V shed 5 bases and J shed 3 bases, with 4 bases lying between them. DNA of the CDR3: TGTGCCAGCAGTAGAGAAGAGACCCAGTACTTC. This encodes CASSREETQYF.

The V gene is TRBV24-1, the J gene TRBJ2-5, with TRBD2 as a possible D gene (6 bases). CDR1 and CDR2 from the germline V gene are KGHDR and SFDVKD. V dropped 5 bases and J dropped 2 bases, with 17 bases sitting between them. The CDR3 runs 16 residues. The CDR3 nucleotides are TGTGCCACCAGTGGTCTGCAGGGTCGGGGGCAAGAGACCCAGTACTTC. It is translated as CATSGLQGRGQETQYF.